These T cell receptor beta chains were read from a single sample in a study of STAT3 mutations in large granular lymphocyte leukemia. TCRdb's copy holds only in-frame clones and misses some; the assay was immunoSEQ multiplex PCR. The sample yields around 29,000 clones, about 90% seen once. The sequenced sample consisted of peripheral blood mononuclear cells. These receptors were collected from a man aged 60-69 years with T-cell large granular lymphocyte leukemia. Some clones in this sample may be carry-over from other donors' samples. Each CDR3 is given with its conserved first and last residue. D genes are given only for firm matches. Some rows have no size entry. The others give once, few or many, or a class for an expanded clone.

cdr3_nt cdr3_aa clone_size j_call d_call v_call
TGTGCTAGTGGTCCGACCCTGAGCAGGGGATCTCAGCCCCAGCATTTT CASGPTLSRGSQPQHF . TRBJ1-5 . TRBV12-5
TGTGCCAGCAGCACCCTAGCGGGAGTTCCCACCGGGGAGCTGTTTTTT CASSTLAGVPTGELFF . TRBJ2-2 TRBD2 TRBV9
TGTGCCAGCTCACCAGAGGCGGGAGAGGCCCAGTACTTC CASSPEAGEAQYF . TRBJ2-5 TRBD2 TRBV18
TGTGCCAGCAGCCCCGGGACAGGGGCTGAAGCTTTCTTT CASSPGTGAEAFF . TRBJ1-1 TRBD1 TRBV6-5
TGTGCCAGCAGCTTGGAACTCTTAGATACGCAGTATTTT CASSLELLDTQYF . TRBJ2-3 . TRBV5-4
TGTGCCAGCAGTTACAGGAGATCCTACGAGCAGTACTTC CASSYRRSYEQYF . TRBJ2-7 . TRBV6-5
TGCGCCAGCAGCCGAGGACTAGCGGCTACAGATACGCAGTATTTT CASSRGLAATDTQYF . TRBJ2-3 TRBD2 TRBV5-1
TGCGCCAGCGAAACCCTAGCGGGGGGGGGATCCTACAATGAGCAGTTCTTC CASETLAGGGSYNEQFF . TRBJ2-1 TRBD2 TRBV5-1
TGCGCCAGCAGCCCAGGGGCAGGGACAGTCTCCTATGGCTACACCTTC CASSPGAGTVSYGYTF . TRBJ1-2 TRBD1 TRBV5-1
TGTGCCAGTAGTATGCGGACTAGCGGGATTGGAGAGCAGTTCTTC CASSMRTSGIGEQFF . TRBJ2-1 TRBD2 TRBV19
TGCGCCAGCAGCTTGGAAATATGGGGGGCGAACACCGGGGAGCTGTTTTTT CASSLEIWGANTGELFF . TRBJ2-2 . TRBV5-1
TGTGCCAGCTCACTAAACAGGGGGAACACTGAAGCTTTCTTT CASSLNRGNTEAFF . TRBJ1-1 TRBD1 TRBV18
TGTGCCAGCAGCGTAGAGGCGTTAGGACTAGCGGTTTACAATGAGCAGTTCTTC CASSVEALGLAVYNEQFF . TRBJ2-1 TRBD2 TRBV9
TGCAGTGCTAGTCCCAGAGAAACGCAGTATTTT CSASPRETQYF . TRBJ2-3 . TRBV20-1
TGCGCCAGCAGCCAAGATCGAGGGAACTCCTACGAGCAGTACTTC CASSQDRGNSYEQYF . TRBJ2-7 . TRBV4-3
TGTGCCAGTAGTATTACAGGGTTTGACACCATATATTTT CASSITGFDTIYF . TRBJ1-3 . TRBV19
TGTGCCAGCAGTCGAGGCTACGAGCAGTACTTC CASSRGYEQYF . TRBJ2-7 . TRBV5-5
TGCGCCAGCAGCCCTCAGGGGTTCCTTTATGGCTACACCTTC CASSPQGFLYGYTF . TRBJ1-2 . TRBV4-1
TGTGCCAGCTCACGACAGGACCGGGACATTCAGTACTTC CASSRQDRDIQYF . TRBJ2-4 . TRBV18
TGTGCCAGTAGTGACGGGGCCGACAATGAGCAGTTCTTC CASSDGADNEQFF few TRBJ2-1 . TRBV19
TGTGCCATCAGTGAGGTCAGGGCTAACTCCTACGAGCAGTACTTC CAISEVRANSYEQYF . TRBJ2-7 . TRBV10-3
TGCGCCAGCAGCCCCGACCGGATGTCCCCAATCCAAGAGACCCAGTACTTC CASSPDRMSPIQETQYF . TRBJ2-5 . TRBV5-1
TGCAGCGTTGAAGACAGGGGGCTCTACGAGCAGTACTTC CSVEDRGLYEQYF . TRBJ2-7 TRBD1 TRBV29-1
TGTGCCTGGAGTCGCTTTGGATTAGATACGCAGTATTTT CAWSRFGLDTQYF . TRBJ2-3 . TRBV30
TGCGCCAGCAGCCAGGGACAGGGGCGGTCTGGGGCCAACGTCCTGACTTTC CASSQGQGRSGANVLTF once TRBJ2-6 TRBD1 TRBV5-1
TGTGCCAGCAGCCCCCGCAGGGGAGGCCACAATGAGCAGTTCTTC CASSPRRGGHNEQFF . TRBJ2-1 . TRBV7-9
TGTGCCAGCAGTGAATCCCGGTTGCGGGAGTCAACTACAATTGAGCAGTTCTTC CASSESRLRESTTIEQFF . TRBJ2-1 TRBD2 TRBV2
TGTGCCACTAAAACTCACCGACGGATTCGCTACGAGCAGTACTTC CATKTHRRIRYEQYF . TRBJ2-7 . TRBV28
TGTGCCAGCAGCCCGACGACTAGCAAGGAGACCCAGTACTTC CASSPTTSKETQYF few TRBJ2-5 TRBD2 TRBV5-4
TGTGCCAGCAGCTCCGTTAGAGGCCGGACAGGGGGAGGGCAGTTCTTC CASSSVRGRTGGGQFF . TRBJ2-1 TRBD1 TRBV7-9
TGTGCCAGCAGCGAAGGACTAGCGGGAGAAGTAGAGACCCAGTACTTC CASSEGLAGEVETQYF . TRBJ2-5 TRBD2 TRBV5-4
TGTGCCAGCAGTCCACTAAAAACTAGCGGGAGCTACGAGCAGTACTTC CASSPLKTSGSYEQYF . TRBJ2-7 TRBD2 TRBV6-6
TGTGCCAGCAGCCCCACAGGGGGCGCCTACAATGAGCAGTTCTTC CASSPTGGAYNEQFF . TRBJ2-1 TRBD1 TRBV6-5
TGTGCCAGCAGTCCGCGGACAGGGTTTGGTGGAGAGACCCAGCACTTC CASSPRTGFGGETQHF once TRBJ2-5 TRBD1 TRBV27
TGTGCCAGCAGTTACCTCGGACACCGACGCGGCTACACCTTC CASSYLGHRRGYTF few TRBJ1-2 . TRBV6-5
TGTGCCAGCAGTCGGGTGGATGGAGGTCAGCCCCAGCATTTT CASSRVDGGQPQHF . TRBJ1-5 . TRBV6-5
TGCAGCGTTGAAGAGGGGGGAAATCAGCCCCAGCATTTT CSVEEGGNQPQHF . TRBJ1-5 . TRBV29-1
TGCGCCAGCAGCTTGGATGGGGTTAGCAATCAGCCCCAGCATTTT CASSLDGVSNQPQHF . TRBJ1-5 . TRBV5-1
TGCAGTGCTAGTCGGCTCCTTGAGCAGTTCTTC CSASRLLEQFF . TRBJ2-1 . TRBV20-1
TGTGCCAGCAGTACAGGGGGCTATGGCTACACCTTC CASSTGGYGYTF . TRBJ1-2 TRBD1 TRBV2
TGTGCTAGTGGTTTGGTCAGGACAGGCGGCAACGAGCAGTACTTC CASGLVRTGGNEQYF . TRBJ2-7 TRBD1 TRBV12-5
TGTGCCACCAGCAGAGGTGGCGGGAACTATGGCTACACCTTC CATSRGGGNYGYTF few TRBJ1-2 . TRBV15
TGTGCCAGCAGCCATGGGGGAGAGGGGCGGGGTGAGCAGTTCTTC CASSHGGEGRGEQFF . TRBJ2-1 . TRBV5-4
TGCGCCAGCAGGACCGCTCTCCCGGGGGATACGCAGTATTTT CASRTALPGDTQYF . TRBJ2-3 . TRBV5-1
TGTGCCAGCAGTGAAATAACCGGGGACCCCTCTGGAAACACCATATATTTT CASSEITGDPSGNTIYF . TRBJ1-3 . TRBV25-1
TGTGCCAGCAGTGTACGAGATAGGGAGACCCAGTACTTC CASSVRDRETQYF once TRBJ2-5 . TRBV6-5
TGTGCCAGCAGCTTGGGGGACAGGAACACTGAAGCTTTCTTT CASSLGDRNTEAFF . TRBJ1-1 TRBD1 TRBV5-4
TGCGCCAGCAGCTTGGTCCCTTACGAGCCTGGGGCCAACGTCCTGACTTTC CASSLVPYEPGANVLTF few TRBJ2-6 . TRBV5-1